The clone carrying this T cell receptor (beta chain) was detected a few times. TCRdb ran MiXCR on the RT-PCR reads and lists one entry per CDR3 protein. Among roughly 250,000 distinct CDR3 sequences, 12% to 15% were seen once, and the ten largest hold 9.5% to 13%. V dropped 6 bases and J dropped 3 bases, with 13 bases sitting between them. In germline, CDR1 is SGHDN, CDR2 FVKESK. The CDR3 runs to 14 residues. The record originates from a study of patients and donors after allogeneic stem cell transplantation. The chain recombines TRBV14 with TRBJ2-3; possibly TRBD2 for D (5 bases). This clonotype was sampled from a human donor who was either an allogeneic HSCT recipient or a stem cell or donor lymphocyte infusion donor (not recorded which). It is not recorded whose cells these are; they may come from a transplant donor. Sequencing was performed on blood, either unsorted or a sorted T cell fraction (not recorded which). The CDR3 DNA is TGTGCCAGCAGTTCGATGGAGGTAACAGATACGCAGTATTTT. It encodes CASSSMEVTDTQYF.